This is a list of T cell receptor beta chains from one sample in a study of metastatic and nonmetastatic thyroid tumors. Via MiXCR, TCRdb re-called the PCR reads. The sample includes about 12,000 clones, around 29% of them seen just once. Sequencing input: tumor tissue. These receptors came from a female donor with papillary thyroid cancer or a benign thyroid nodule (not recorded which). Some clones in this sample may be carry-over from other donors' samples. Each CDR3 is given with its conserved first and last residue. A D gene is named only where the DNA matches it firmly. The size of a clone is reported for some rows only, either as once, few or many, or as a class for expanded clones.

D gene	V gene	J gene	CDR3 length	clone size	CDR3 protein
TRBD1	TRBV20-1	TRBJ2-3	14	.	CSANQGDGTDTQYF
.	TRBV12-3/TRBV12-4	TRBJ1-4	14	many	CASSFSATNEKLFF
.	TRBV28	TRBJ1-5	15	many	CASRSTVFGNQPQHF
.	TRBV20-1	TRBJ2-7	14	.	CSARRQESSYEQYF
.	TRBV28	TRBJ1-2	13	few	CASSFLGAFGYTF
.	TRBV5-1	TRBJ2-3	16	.	CASSSEPSAATDTQYF
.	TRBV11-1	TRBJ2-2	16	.	CASSLDSWSRGGELFF
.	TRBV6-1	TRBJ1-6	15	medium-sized	CASRTVTTANSPLHF
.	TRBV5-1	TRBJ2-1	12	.	CASSLVRQEQFF
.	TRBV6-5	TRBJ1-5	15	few	CASSYFGGGDQPQHF
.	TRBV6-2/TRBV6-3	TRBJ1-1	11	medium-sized	CASSATREAFF
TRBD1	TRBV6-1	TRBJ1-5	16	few	CASRRQGVGLNQPQHF
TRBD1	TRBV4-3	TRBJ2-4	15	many	CASSQNRGAKNIQYF
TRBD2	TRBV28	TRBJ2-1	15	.	CASSNSGLERGEQFF
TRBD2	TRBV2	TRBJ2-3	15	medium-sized	CASSATSGSTDTQYF
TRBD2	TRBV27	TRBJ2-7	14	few	CASRRTGTTREQYF
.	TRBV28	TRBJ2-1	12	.	CASSLASNEQFF
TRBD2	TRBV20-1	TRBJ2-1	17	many	CSATRSAGGAHGNEQFF
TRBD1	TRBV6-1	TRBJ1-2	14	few	CASRLQGMGDGYTF
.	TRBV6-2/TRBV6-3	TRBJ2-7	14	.	CASSPLGGAYEQYF
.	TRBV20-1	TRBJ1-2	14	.	CSARGQLANYGYTF
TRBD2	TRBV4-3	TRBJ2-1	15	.	CASSQLTSGSNEQFF
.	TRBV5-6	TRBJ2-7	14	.	CASSVTGMPYEQYF
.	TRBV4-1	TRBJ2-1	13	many	CASSPGRYNEQFF
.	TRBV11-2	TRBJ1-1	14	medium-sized	CASSPRQAGTEAFF
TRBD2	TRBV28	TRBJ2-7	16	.	CASSLFTLASFYEQYF
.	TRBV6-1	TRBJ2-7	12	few	CASGGGKYEQYF
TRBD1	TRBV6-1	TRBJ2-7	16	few	CASSETTGVGSYEQYF
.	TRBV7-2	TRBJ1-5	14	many	CASSSGLSNQPQHF
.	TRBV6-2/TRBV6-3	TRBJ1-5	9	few	CARVGPGDF
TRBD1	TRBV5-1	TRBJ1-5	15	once	CASSPHGQGNQPQHF
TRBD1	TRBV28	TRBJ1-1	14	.	CASKTGDSNTEAFF
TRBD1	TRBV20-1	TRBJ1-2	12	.	CMTGTPAYGYTF
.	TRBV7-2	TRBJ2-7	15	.	CASSLEYTDAYEQYF
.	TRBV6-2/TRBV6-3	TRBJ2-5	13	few	CASIGYVQETQYF
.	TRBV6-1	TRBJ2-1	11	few	CASSFHNEQFF
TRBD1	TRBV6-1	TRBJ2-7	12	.	CASGQGEYEQYF
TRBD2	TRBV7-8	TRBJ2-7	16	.	CASSPYSGGITYEQYF
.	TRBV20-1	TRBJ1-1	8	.	CSAQDAFF
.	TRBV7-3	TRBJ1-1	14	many	CASSLVPGVAEAFF
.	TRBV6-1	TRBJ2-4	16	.	CASSWAVGGGTNIQYF
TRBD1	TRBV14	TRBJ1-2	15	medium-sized	CASSPHSGTDYGYTF
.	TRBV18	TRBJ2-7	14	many	CASSPDTESYEQYF
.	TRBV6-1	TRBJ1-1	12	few	CASSRGDTEAFF
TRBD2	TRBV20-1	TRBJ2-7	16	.	CSATGPGLANSYEQYF
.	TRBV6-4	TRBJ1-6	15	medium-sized	CASSTGASGNSPLHF
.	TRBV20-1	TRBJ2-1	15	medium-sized	CSASDPSWGSDEQFF
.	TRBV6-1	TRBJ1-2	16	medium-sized	CASRVPGTLANYGYTF
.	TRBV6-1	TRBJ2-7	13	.	CASSVGSREEQYF
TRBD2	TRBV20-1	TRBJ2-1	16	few	CSARPGTRPLGNEQFF
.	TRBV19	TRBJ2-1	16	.	CASSYTGYLGYNEQFF
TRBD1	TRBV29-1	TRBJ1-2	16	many	CSVTSLVGQVSYGYTF
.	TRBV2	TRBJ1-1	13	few	CASSEFANTEAFF
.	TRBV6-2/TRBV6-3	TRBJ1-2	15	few	CASSYAPIVPYGYTF
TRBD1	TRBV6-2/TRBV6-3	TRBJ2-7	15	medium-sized	CASRMTTGSGYEQYF